This is a list of T cell receptor beta chains from one sample in a study of blood T cell repertoires in COVID-19. The data were produced by immunoSEQ multiplex PCR, yet TCRdb's version contains in-frame clones alone and is incomplete. The sample lists tens of thousands of clones, around 91% occurring once. The specimen was peripheral blood. These receptors originate from a man aged 80 or over with acute or convalescent COVID-19. Both conserved end residues are part of each CDR3. D genes are given only for firm matches. Size tells how often a clone was seen (once, few, many) or the class of an expanded clone, and some rows leave it out.

>TRBD1|TRBV6-4|TRBJ2-5|once
CASSLNRGSETQYF
TGTGCCAGCAGCCTTAACAGGGGGTCAGAGACCCAGTACTTC
>NA|TRBV4-2|TRBJ1-5|NA
CASSQELKGDSNQPQHF
TGTGCCAGCAGCCAAGAGTTGAAAGGGGATAGCAATCAGCCCCAGCATTTT
>TRBD2|TRBV5-6|TRBJ2-5|NA
CASSFMTSGVETQYF
TGTGCCAGCAGCTTTATGACTAGCGGGGTGGAGACCCAGTACTTC
>TRBD2|TRBV5-1|TRBJ2-5|NA
CASSLGTSGGQETQYF
TGCGCCAGCAGCTTGGGGACTAGCGGGGGCCAAGAGACCCAGTACTTC
>NA|TRBV29-1|TRBJ1-3|NA
CSVAASSGNTIYF
TGCAGCGTTGCGGCTAGCTCTGGAAACACCATATATTTT
>TRBD1|TRBV5-6|TRBJ2-3|NA
CASSLDRDHRDTQYF
TGTGCCAGCAGCCTAGACAGGGACCATCGGGATACGCAGTATTTT
>TRBD1|TRBV4-1|TRBJ2-4|NA
CASSQEPGGSMGLAKNIQYF
TGCGCCAGCAGCCAAGAACCAGGGGGCTCCATGGGCCTAGCCAAAAACATTCAGTACTTC
>TRBD1|TRBV5-1|TRBJ2-5|NA
CASSLQAGGQETQYF
TGCGCCAGCAGCTTACAGGCAGGGGGCCAAGAGACCCAGTACTTC
>NA|TRBV30|TRBJ1-5|NA
CAWGLSGDQPQHF
TGTGCCTGGGGCCTTTCGGGGGATCAGCCCCAGCATTTT
>TRBD2|TRBV7-9|TRBJ2-4|once
CASSYSGEAKNIQYF
TGTGCCAGCAGCTACAGCGGGGAAGCCAAAAACATTCAGTACTTC
>NA|TRBV18|TRBJ1-2|NA
CASSLQGGDYGYTF
TGTGCCAGCTCCCTCCAAGGAGGGGACTATGGCTACACCTTC
>NA|TRBV28|TRBJ2-7|NA
CASSAVGAGSYEQYF
TGTGCCAGCAGCGCAGTGGGGGCGGGCTCCTACGAGCAGTACTTC
>TRBD2|TRBV18|TRBJ2-1|NA
CASSPRTSGGYNEQFF
TGTGCCAGCTCACCACGGACTAGCGGGGGGTATAATGAGCAGTTCTTC
>NA|TRBV14|TRBJ1-6|NA
CASSPIRGVGLSPLHF
TGTGCCAGCAGCCCGATCCGGGGGGTAGGATTATCACCCCTCCACTTT
>TRBD1|TRBV5-4|TRBJ2-3|NA
CASSFDRGHTDTQYF
TGTGCCAGCAGCTTCGACAGGGGACACACAGATACGCAGTATTTT
>NA|TRBV16|TRBJ1-4|NA
CASSPIGATNEKLFF
TGTGCCAGCAGCCCCATCGGGGCAACTAATGAAAAACTGTTTTTT
>TRBD1|TRBV11-2|TRBJ1-1|NA
CASSLVGQGAGTEAFF
TGTGCCAGCAGCTTAGTGGGACAGGGGGCTGGGACTGAAGCTTTCTTT
>NA|TRBV19|TRBJ1-1|NA
CASSITGKRNTEAFF
TGTGCCAGTAGTATAACAGGGAAACGAAACACTGAAGCTTTCTTT
>TRBD1|TRBV13|TRBJ1-1|once
CASSYGQVTEAFF
TGTGCCAGCAGCTACGGACAGGTCACTGAAGCTTTCTTT
>TRBD2|TRBV13|TRBJ2-3|NA
CASLGGARTDTQYF
TGTGCCAGCCTCGGGGGGGCCCGCACAGATACGCAGTATTTT
>TRBD1|TRBV7-2|TRBJ2-5|few
CASSPRQGVGTQYF
TGTGCCAGCAGCCCCCGCCAGGGGGTTGGGACCCAGTACTTC
>NA|TRBV6-5|TRBJ1-5|NA
CASSPHRDQPQHF
TGTGCCAGCAGTCCACACAGGGACCAGCCCCAGCATTTT
>TRBD2|TRBV3-1/TRBV3-2|TRBJ2-3|NA
CASSRLIELAGSDTQYF
TGTGCCAGCAGCAGACTTATCGAACTAGCGGGGTCAGATACGCAGTATTTT
>NA|TRBV18|TRBJ1-1|NA
CASSLSGPRGGNTEAFF
TGTGCCAGCTCATTGTCCGGGCCCCGAGGGGGTAACACTGAAGCTTTCTTT
>TRBD1|TRBV27|TRBJ1-4|NA
CASSSPGTGVEKLFF
TGTGCCAGCAGTTCACCCGGGACAGGGGTCGAAAAACTGTTTTTT
>NA|TRBV19|TRBJ2-3|NA
CASSISRTASSTDTQYF
TGTGCCAGTAGTATTTCCCGGACAGCATCTAGCACAGATACGCAGTATTTT
>TRBD1|TRBV28|TRBJ2-7|NA
CASSVGQAPYEQYF
TGTGCCAGCAGTGTGGGACAGGCACCCTACGAGCAGTACTTC
>NA|TRBV19|TRBJ1-1|NA
CASSIQMNTEAFF
TGTGCCAGTAGTATACAGATGAACACTGAAGCTTTCTTT
>NA|TRBV18|TRBJ1-2|NA
CASSPLVQGGIFF
TGTGCCAGCTCACCCCTGGTTCAGGGAGGGATCTTCTTC
>TRBD1|TRBV19|TRBJ1-3|NA
CASSSTGEAGNTIYF
TGTGCCAGTAGTTCCACAGGGGAGGCTGGAAACACCATATATTTT
>NA|TRBV28|TRBJ2-7|NA
CASSLWGREQYF
TGTGCCAGCAGTTTATGGGGGCGCGAGCAGTACTTC
>TRBD1|TRBV11-2|TRBJ1-5|NA
CASSPGGYGTQHF
TGTGCCAGCAGCCCAGGGGGGTACGGGACCCAGCATTTT
>TRBD2|TRBV12-5|TRBJ2-3|few
CASGSGLAVSTDTQYF
TGTGCTAGTGGTTCGGGACTAGCGGTCAGCACAGATACGCAGTATTTT
>TRBD1|TRBV11-2|TRBJ1-4|NA
CASSPGTGGSVSEKLFF
TGTGCCAGCAGTCCCGGGACAGGGGGCTCGGTTAGTGAAAAACTGTTTTTT
>TRBD1|TRBV19|TRBJ1-2|NA
CASSMGQGGGYTF
TGTGCCAGTAGTATGGGACAGGGAGGTGGCTACACCTTC
>TRBD2|TRBV2|TRBJ2-1|NA
CASSQLAGGRNEQFF
TGTGCCAGCAGCCAACTAGCGGGGGGCAGGAATGAGCAGTTCTTC
>TRBD1|TRBV19|TRBJ1-1|NA
CASSPQGAEKAFF
TGTGCCAGTAGCCCACAGGGGGCAGAGAAAGCTTTCTTT
>NA|TRBV2|TRBJ2-2|NA
CASTPNGQGELFF
TGTGCCAGCACCCCCAATGGACAAGGGGAGCTGTTTTTT
>NA|TRBV11-2|TRBJ2-6|NA
CASSHWDGSSGANVLTF
TGTGCCAGCTCCCACTGGGACGGGAGCTCTGGGGCCAACGTCCTGACTTTC
>NA|TRBV4-1|TRBJ1-2|NA
CASRPGTGWGGYTF
TGCGCCAGCCGACCAGGTACAGGGTGGGGAGGCTACACCTTC
>NA|TRBV3-1/TRBV3-2|TRBJ2-7|NA
CASSPLGQYEQYF
TGTGCCAGCAGCCCCTTGGGGCAGTACGAGCAGTACTTC
>NA|TRBV19|TRBJ1-5|NA
CASSRESNQPQHF
TGTGCCAGTAGTAGGGAGAGCAATCAGCCCCAGCATTTT
>NA|TRBV14|TRBJ1-3|NA
CASSRGGASFDLSSGNTIYF
TGTGCCAGCAGCCGAGGAGGTGCCAGCTTCGATCTGAGCTCTGGAAACACCATATATTTT
>NA|TRBV28|TRBJ2-7|NA
CASSLWGGRSSYEQYF
TGTGCCAGCAGTTTATGGGGGGGACGGAGCTCCTACGAGCAGTACTTC
>TRBD2|TRBV7-2|TRBJ2-3|NA
CASSLLTSGAADTQYF
TGTGCCAGCAGCTTATTGACTAGCGGGGCGGCAGATACGCAGTATTTT
>NA|TRBV5-8|TRBJ2-2|NA
CASSLDSQRAGELFF
TGTGCCAGCAGCTTGGACTCCCAGCGCGCCGGGGAGCTGTTTTTT
>NA|TRBV2|TRBJ1-1|NA
CASIWRRSDTEAFF
TGTGCCAGCATTTGGAGGCGGTCGGACACTGAAGCTTTCTTT
>TRBD1|TRBV5-4|TRBJ2-2|NA
CASSPLTGGLRNTGELFF
TGTGCCAGCAGCCCTTTGACAGGGGGCTTAAGGAACACCGGGGAGCTGTTTTTT
>NA|TRBV11-2|TRBJ2-3|NA
CASSRSRYTDTQYF
TGTGCCAGCAGCCGTTCGCGATACACAGATACGCAGTATTTT
>TRBD1|TRBV29-1|TRBJ1-1|NA
CSVEDLGTAKGSTEAFF
TGCAGCGTTGAAGATCTAGGGACAGCCAAAGGGAGCACTGAAGCTTTCTTT
>NA|TRBV5-1|TRBJ2-3|NA
CASSPGTSRGADTQYF
TGCGCCAGCAGCCCCGGAACGAGCAGGGGGGCAGATACGCAGTATTTT